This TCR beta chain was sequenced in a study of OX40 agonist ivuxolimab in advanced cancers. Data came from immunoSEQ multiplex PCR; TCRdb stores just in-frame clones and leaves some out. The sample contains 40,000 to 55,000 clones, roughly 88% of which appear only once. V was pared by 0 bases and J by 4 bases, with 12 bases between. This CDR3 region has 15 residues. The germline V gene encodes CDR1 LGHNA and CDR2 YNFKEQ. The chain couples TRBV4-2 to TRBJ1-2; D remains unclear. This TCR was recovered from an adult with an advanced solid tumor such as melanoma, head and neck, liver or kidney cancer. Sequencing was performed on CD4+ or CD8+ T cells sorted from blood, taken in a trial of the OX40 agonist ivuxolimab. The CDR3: CASSQEVGKSYGYTF. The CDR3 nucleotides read TGTGCCAGCAGCCAAGAGGTAGGGAAGTCCTATGGCTACACCTTC.